The sequence of this T cell receptor beta chain was determined in a study of OX40 agonist ivuxolimab in advanced cancers. As for the study in general: Dose-escalation patients had hepatocellular carcinoma, melanoma, renal cell or head and neck cancer.

This clone was seen once. The protocol was immunoSEQ multiplex PCR, while the TCRdb copy is restricted to in-frame clones and leaves out a portion. Of 22,000 or so clones detected, approximately 88% appear once; the ten largest clones hold 34%. Specimen: CD4+ or CD8+ T cells sorted from blood, collected in a trial of the OX40 agonist ivuxolimab. This TCR came from an adult with an advanced solid tumor such as melanoma, head and neck, liver or kidney cancer.

CDR3 residues: CASSLISGRAETQYF. The CDR3, as DNA: TGTGCCAGCAGTTTAATTAGCGGGAGAGCGGAGACCCAGTACTTC. The genes are TRBV27 and TRBJ2-5; 9 bases match TRBD2. Germline V gene lookup returns CDR1 MNHEY and CDR2 SMNVEV (reference sequence). There are 15 residues in the CDR3. Trimming at V came to 2 bases and at J to 5 bases, leaving 6 bases not matched to a gene.